Listed below are T cell receptor beta chains from one sample, sequenced in a study of cytomegalovirus exposure and HLA in healthy donors. Profiling relied on immunoSEQ multiplex PCR, and the TCRdb table lists in-frame clones only, not all of them. Of roughly 68,000 clones listed, around 89% were seen once; the top ten hold about 1.5%. Sequences were obtained from PBMCs. The receptors shown here come from a woman between 18 and 30 years old in good health and CMV-seronegative. Each CDR3 is given with its conserved first and last residue. A D gene is named only where the DNA matches it firmly.

cdr3_length: 17
d_call: TRBD1
j_call: TRBJ2-7
v_call: TRBV5-5
cdr3_nt: TGTGCCAGCAGCGGGGAGAAGGACAGGGGGGTCCGGTACGAGCAGTACTTC
cdr3_aa: CASSGEKDRGVRYEQYF

cdr3_length: 18
d_call: -
j_call: TRBJ1-3
v_call: TRBV14
cdr3_nt: TGTGCCAGCAGCTATCTTATCGGGGGACCCGACTCTGGAAACACCATATATTTT
cdr3_aa: CASSYLIGGPDSGNTIYF

cdr3_length: 15
d_call: TRBD2
j_call: TRBJ2-5
v_call: TRBV9
cdr3_nt: TGTGCCAGCAGTTATCTAGCGGGGGACCAAGAGACCCAGTACTTC
cdr3_aa: CASSYLAGDQETQYF

cdr3_length: 17
d_call: -
j_call: TRBJ2-1
v_call: TRBV5-6
cdr3_nt: TGTGCCAGCAGCTTGTACGGGATTCCTTCGGGTTACAATGAGCAGTTCTTC
cdr3_aa: CASSLYGIPSGYNEQFF

cdr3_length: 13
d_call: -
j_call: TRBJ1-2
v_call: TRBV30
cdr3_nt: TGTGCCTGGAGTTGGGCAGTTAACTATGGCTACACCTTC
cdr3_aa: CAWSWAVNYGYTF

cdr3_length: 15
d_call: TRBD1
j_call: TRBJ2-5
v_call: TRBV27
cdr3_nt: TGTGCCAGCGTGGGCTTAGGGACAGACAAAGAGACCCAGTACTTC
cdr3_aa: CASVGLGTDKETQYF

cdr3_length: 14
d_call: -
j_call: TRBJ2-5
v_call: TRBV19
cdr3_nt: TGTGCCAGTAGTAGCGGGATGGGAGGCGTGACCCAGTACTTC
cdr3_aa: CASSSGMGGVTQYF

cdr3_length: 16
d_call: TRBD1
j_call: TRBJ2-5
v_call: TRBV4-1
cdr3_nt: TGCGCCAGCAGCCCCCCGAACAGGGGGCGCGGGGAGACCCAGTACTTC
cdr3_aa: CASSPPNRGRGETQYF

cdr3_length: 15
d_call: TRBD1
j_call: TRBJ1-3
v_call: TRBV12-5
cdr3_nt: TGTGCTAGTGGTCCGGGACAGGGGCTAGGAAACACCATATATTTT
cdr3_aa: CASGPGQGLGNTIYF

cdr3_length: 18
d_call: TRBD2
j_call: TRBJ2-2
v_call: TRBV7-3
cdr3_nt: TGTGCCAGCAGCCGTTTTCCCGGGACTAGCGCGAATGCGGGGGAGCTGTTTTTT
cdr3_aa: CASSRFPGTSANAGELFF

cdr3_length: 13
d_call: -
j_call: TRBJ1-1
v_call: TRBV4-3
cdr3_nt: TGCGCCAGCAGCCAAGGACGGGTGACTGAAGCTTTCTTT
cdr3_aa: CASSQGRVTEAFF

cdr3_length: 16
d_call: -
j_call: TRBJ2-3
v_call: TRBV4-1
cdr3_nt: TGCGCCAGCAGCCAAGAGGGCCTGCTGTTTGAAGATACGCAGTATTTT
cdr3_aa: CASSQEGLLFEDTQYF

cdr3_length: 15
d_call: -
j_call: TRBJ1-1
v_call: TRBV6-1
cdr3_nt: TGTGCCAGCAGACCCACTTTTTCTCATTCCACTGAAGCTTTCTTT
cdr3_aa: CASRPTFSHSTEAFF

cdr3_length: 14
d_call: -
j_call: TRBJ1-3
v_call: TRBV14
cdr3_nt: TGTGCCAGCAGCCAACGAGGGCTCGGAAACACCATATATTTT
cdr3_aa: CASSQRGLGNTIYF

cdr3_length: 15
d_call: -
j_call: TRBJ1-4
v_call: TRBV14
cdr3_nt: TGTGCCAGCAGCCAAGTACGGGGAACTAATGAAAAACTGTTTTTT
cdr3_aa: CASSQVRGTNEKLFF

cdr3_length: 16
d_call: -
j_call: TRBJ1-2
v_call: TRBV12-2
cdr3_nt: TGTGCAAGTCGCTTAGATCGGCCAGGGGCCACCTATGGCTACACCTTC
cdr3_aa: CASRLDRPGATYGYTF